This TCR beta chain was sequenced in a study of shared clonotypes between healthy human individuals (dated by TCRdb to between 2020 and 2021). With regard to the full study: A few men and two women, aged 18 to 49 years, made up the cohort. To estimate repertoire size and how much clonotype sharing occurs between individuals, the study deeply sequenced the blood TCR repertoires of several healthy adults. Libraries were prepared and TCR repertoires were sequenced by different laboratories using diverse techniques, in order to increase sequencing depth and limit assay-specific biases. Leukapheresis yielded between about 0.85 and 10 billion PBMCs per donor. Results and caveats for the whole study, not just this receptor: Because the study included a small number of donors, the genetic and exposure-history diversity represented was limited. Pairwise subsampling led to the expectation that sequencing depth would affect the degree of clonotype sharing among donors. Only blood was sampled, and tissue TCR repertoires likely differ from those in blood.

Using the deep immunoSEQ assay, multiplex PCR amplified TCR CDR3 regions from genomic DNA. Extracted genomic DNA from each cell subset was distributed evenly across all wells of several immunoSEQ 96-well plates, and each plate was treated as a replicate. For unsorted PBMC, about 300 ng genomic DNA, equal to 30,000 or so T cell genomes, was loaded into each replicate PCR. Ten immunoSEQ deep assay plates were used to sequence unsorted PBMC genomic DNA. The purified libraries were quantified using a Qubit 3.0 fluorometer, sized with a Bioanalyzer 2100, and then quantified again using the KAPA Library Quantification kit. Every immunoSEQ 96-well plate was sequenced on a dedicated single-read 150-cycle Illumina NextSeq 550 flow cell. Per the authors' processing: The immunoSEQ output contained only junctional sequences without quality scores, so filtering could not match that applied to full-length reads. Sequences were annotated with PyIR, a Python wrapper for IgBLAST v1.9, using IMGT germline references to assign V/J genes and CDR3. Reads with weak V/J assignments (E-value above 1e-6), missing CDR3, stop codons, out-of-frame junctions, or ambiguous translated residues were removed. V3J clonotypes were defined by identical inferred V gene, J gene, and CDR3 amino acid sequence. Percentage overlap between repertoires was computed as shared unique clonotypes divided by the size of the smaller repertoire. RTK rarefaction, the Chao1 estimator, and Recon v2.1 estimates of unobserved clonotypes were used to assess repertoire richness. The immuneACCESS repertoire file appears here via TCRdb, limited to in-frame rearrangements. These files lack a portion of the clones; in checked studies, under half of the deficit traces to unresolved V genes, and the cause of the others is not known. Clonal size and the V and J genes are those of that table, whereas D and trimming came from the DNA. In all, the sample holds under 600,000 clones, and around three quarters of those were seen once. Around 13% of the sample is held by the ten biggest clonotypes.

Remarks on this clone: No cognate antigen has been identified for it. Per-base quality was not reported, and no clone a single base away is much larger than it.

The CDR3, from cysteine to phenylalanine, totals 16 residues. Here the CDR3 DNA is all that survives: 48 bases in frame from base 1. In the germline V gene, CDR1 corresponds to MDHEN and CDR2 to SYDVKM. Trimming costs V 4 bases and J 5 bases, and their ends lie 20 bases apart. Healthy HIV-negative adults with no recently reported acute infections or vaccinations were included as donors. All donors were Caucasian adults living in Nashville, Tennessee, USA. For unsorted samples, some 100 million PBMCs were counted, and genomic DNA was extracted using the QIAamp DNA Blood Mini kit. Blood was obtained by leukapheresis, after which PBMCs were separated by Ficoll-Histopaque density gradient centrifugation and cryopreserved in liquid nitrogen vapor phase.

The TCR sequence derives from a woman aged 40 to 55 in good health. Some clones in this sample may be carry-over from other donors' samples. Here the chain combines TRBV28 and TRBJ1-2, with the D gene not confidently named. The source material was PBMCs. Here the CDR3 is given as CASSSSGVVSWYGYTF. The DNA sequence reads TGTGCCAGCAGTTCATCCGGGGTCGTTTCATGGTATGGCTACACCTTC.